The 30 T cell receptor beta chains presented below share a single source sample, sequenced in a study of blood T cells in healthy people across ages. A sample-barcoded 5' primer and a J-beta primer mix were used in a second PCR of roughly 7 to 12 cycles. TCRdb processed the 5' RACE reads anew with MiXCR; each CDR3 protein has one entry. This table holds 780,000 or so distinct CDR3 sequences, just over 55% found once. The source material was blood. These TCRs come from a man aged 35 to 55 in good health.

This clonotype was picked up a small number of times. The chain recombines TRBV5-1 with TRBJ2-7, with D possibly matching TRBD2 (7 bases). V lost 1 base, J lost 1 base, and 18 bases lay in between. The CDR3 runs to 17 residues. The germline V gene encodes CDR1 SGHRS and CDR2 YFSETQ. The CDR3 bases are TGCGCCAGCAGCTTGATGGGGGCCAGCGGGGCTTCCTACGAGCAGTACTTC. It codes for CASSLMGASGASYEQYF. Full variable domain (missing parts from reference TRBV5-1 and TRBJ2-7): KAGVTQTPRYLIKTRGQQVTLSCSPISGHRSVSWYQQTPGQGLQFLFEYFSETQRNKGNFPGRFSGRQFSNSRSEMNVSTLELGDSALYLCASSLMGASGASYEQYFGPGTRLTVT.

The chain employs TRBV20-1 and TRBJ2-5; D not resolved. The germline CDR1 and CDR2 sequences are DFQATT and SNEGSKA (reference sequence). V was trimmed by 6 bases and J by 2 bases, leaving 10 bases between them. CDR3 length equals 12 residues. The DNA of the CDR3 is TGCAGTGCGATAGGCAGTCAAGAGACCCAGTACTTC. Residues: CSAIGSQETQYF.

The V and J genes are TRBV7-9 and TRBJ2-3, with 9 bases fitting TRBD2. With V trimmed by 3 bases and J by 2 bases, 6 bases remained unmatched. The CDR3 is 16 residues long. Germline values: CDR1 SEHNR, CDR2 FQNEAQ (reference sequence). CDR3 sequence: CASSFSPGLATDTQYF. In DNA form, the CDR3 reads TGTGCCAGCAGCTTTTCGCCGGGACTAGCCACAGATACGCAGTATTTT.

The chain uses TRBV12-3 or TRBV12-4 and TRBJ1-5; D is uncertain. Trimming left V 3 bases short and J 4 bases short, with 13 bases between. The CDR3 totals 15 residues. This CDR3 is CASSLASEFNQPQHF. Here the CDR3 DNA reads TGTGCCAGCAGTTTGGCTTCTGAGTTTAATCAGCCCCAGCATTTT.

About this clonotype itself: The junction departs from germline at one end; a sequencing error may be responsible. This rearrangement joins TRBV5-6 to TRBJ2-7; D is ambiguous. The J call may be wrong; the DNA end is better matched by TRBJ2-1. Germline CDR1 SGHDT, CDR2 YYEEEE. This CDR3 region has 12 residues. The CDR3 nucleotides are TGTGCCAGCAACTTGGCCGGCAATGAGCAGTTCTTC. This sequence encodes CASNLAGNEQFF.

At least ten counts were recorded for this clonotype. The chain links TRBV4-1 to TRBJ2-1; D perhaps matches TRBD2 (5 bases). The V and J ends lost 0 bases and 15 bases respectively, with 15 bases between them. The CDR3 extends over 13 amino acids. CDR1 and CDR2 from the germline V gene are MGHRA and YSYEKL. CDR3 DNA: TGCGCCAGCAGCCAAGACGCGCTGTCGGGGTCGTTCTTC. Its translation: CASSQDALSGSFF.

With respect to this clonotype: The junction departs from the called germline gene at one end, perhaps through a read error. The chain combines TRBV12-3 or TRBV12-4 with TRBJ1-2; D gene uncertain. The CDR3 runs 11 residues. The DNA of the CDR3 is TGTGCCAGTAGTTCCGGCGATGGCTACACCTTC. Translation gives CASSSGDGYTF.

J is TRBJ2-1 and V is TRBV4-3; D may be TRBD1 or TRBD2 (5 bases each). With 2 bases removed from V and 7 bases from J, the gap between germline ends came to 12 bases. The CDR3 has 14 residues. Germline CDR1 reads LGHNA; CDR2 reads YSLEER. The DNA of the CDR3 is TGCGCCAGCAGCCAAAGATGGGGGAGAAATGAGCAGTTCTTC. This encodes CASSQRWGRNEQFF.

Here the CDR3 DNA reads TGTGCCAGCAGCTTAGTTGGTCCTGCTGGCTACACCTTC. This translates into CASSLVGPAGYTF. V is TRBV7-9 and J is TRBJ1-2; no clear D. V lost 1 base and J lost 7, with 10 bases in between. The CDR3 totals 13 residues. CDR1 is SEHNR and CDR2 is FQNEAQ in the germline V gene (reference sequence).

The chain has TRBV2 and TRBJ2-7; 10 bases line up with TRBD2. CDR1 is SNHLY, CDR2 FYNNEI, per germline. Trimming removed 8 bases from V and 3 bases from J; junction bases left unmatched: 13. CDR3 length: 16 residues. The CDR3 is CASRKTWTSGFYEQYF. The CDR3 DNA follows: TGTGCCAGCCGGAAAACTTGGACTAGCGGATTCTACGAGCAGTACTTC.

This rearrangement joins TRBV20-1 to TRBJ2-6; no clear D gene. Trimming stripped 3 bases from V and 2 bases from J, with 8 bases between. CDR3 size: 14 residues. Germline V CDR1 and CDR2: DFQATT, SNEGSKA (reference sequence). CDR3 DNA: TGCAGTGCTAGTCCCGGGCCTGGGGCCAACGTCCTGACTTTC. This codes for CSASPGPGANVLTF.

Concerning this clonotype itself: One end of the junction does not line up with germline, which may come from a read error. The chain links TRBV6-6 to TRBJ1-5; no clear D gene. CDR1 MNHNY and CDR2 SVGAGI come from the germline V gene (reference sequence). The CDR3 runs to 13 residues. For the CDR3, the DNA is TGTGCCAGCAGTTACGTTGGCAATCAGCCCCAGAATTTT. Residues: CASSYVGNQPQNF.

The chain has TRBV3-1 and TRBJ2-1; 12 positions match TRBD2. The germline CDR1 and CDR2 sequences are LGHDT and YNNKEL (reference sequence). Germline trimming cut 4 bases from V and 3 bases from J; bases unmatched to any gene: 10. The CDR3 is 18 residues long. The CDR3, as DNA: TGTGCCAGCAGCCTACTAGGACTAGCGGGGAGAAACTACAATGAGCAGTTCTTC. It yields the protein CASSLLGLAGRNYNEQFF.

The chain recombines TRBV5-5 with TRBJ1-2, with 7 bases identical to TRBD1. The trim removed 0 bases at V and 5 bases at J, leaving 7 bases unmatched. The CDR3 contains 15 residues. The germline V gene has CDR1 SGHKS and CDR2 YYEKEE (reference sequence). CDR3 sequence: CASSLDRGRGYGYTF. The CDR3 nucleotides are TGTGCCAGCAGCTTGGATCGGGGCAGGGGGTATGGCTACACCTTC.

The chain uses TRBV4-1 and TRBJ2-5, with a tentative D call TRBD2 (6 bases). The J call is doubtful: the DNA matches TRBJ2-7 better. CDR3 length: 13 amino acids. Germline CDR1 is MGHRA and CDR2 is YSYEKL. Here the CDR3 reads CASSPEGRHEQYF. The CDR3 coding sequence is TGCGCCAGCAGCCCAGAAGGGAGGCACGAGCAGTACTTC.

This clonotype has only a few counts. The chain carries TRBV4-2 and TRBJ2-5; TRBD2 aligns across 10 bases. CDR3 length: 18 amino acids. Trimming at V came to 0 bases and at J to 4 bases, leaving 11 bases not matched to a gene. Germline CDR1 reads LGHNA; CDR2 reads YNFKEQ. The CDR3 DNA reads TGTGCCAGCAGCCAAGATGTCCAGCGGGGGGGCCTAGCAGAGACCCAGTACTTC. This encodes CASSQDVQRGGLAETQYF.

In its sample, this clonotype was seen a few times. The chain carries TRBV28 and TRBJ2-3; the match to TRBD1 covers 8 bases. Per germline, CDR1 MDHEN and CDR2 SYDVKM. The CDR3 loop spans 15 amino acids. J was trimmed by 1 base and V by 6 bases; bases with no gene match: 6. The CDR3 bases are TGTGCCAGCAGCTTACCGGGACAGGGCACAGATACGCAGTATTTT. Its protein product is CASSLPGQGTDTQYF.

The J gene is TRBJ1-4, the V gene TRBV6-1; maybe TRBD1 (6 bases). CDR1 and CDR2 (germline): MNHNS, SASEGT. Trimming took 1 base from V and 6 from J, leaving 21 bases between them. CDR3 length: 18 residues. The CDR3 DNA sequence: TGTGCCAGCAGTGAAGACTGGGGTAGGCAGGGGAAGGATGAAAAACTGTTTTTT. This encodes CASSEDWGRQGKDEKLFF.

The rearrangement links TRBV10-3 to TRBJ2-3, with D maybe TRBD2 (6 bases). The CDR3 loop spans 15 amino acids. The germline CDR1 and CDR2 sequences are ENHRY and SYGVKD. V lost 8 bases and J lost 8, with 23 bases in between. CDR3 in DNA: TGTGCCATCGCGACCGGGGCGGGGCCAGGTCGTACGCAGTATTTT. Translating gives CAIATGAGPGRTQYF.

The V gene is TRBV5-1, the J gene TRBJ1-1; no definite D call. This CDR3 comprises 15 residues. Trimming left V 4 bases short and J 1 base short, with 14 bases between. Germline CDR1 and CDR2: SGHRS and YFSETQ. For the CDR3, the DNA is TGCGCCAGCAGCGGAGCCGGGCTAGCGAACACTGAAGCTTTCTTT. Translation gives CASSGAGLANTEAFF. The full variable domain, in which reference TRBV5-1 and TRBJ1-1 provide the parts outside the CDR3, is KAGVTQTPRYLIKTRGQQVTLSCSPISGHRSVSWYQQTPGQGLQFLFEYFSETQRNKGNFPGRFSGRQFSNSRSEMNVSTLELGDSALYLCASSGAGLANTEAFFGQGTRLTVV.

V and J are TRBV28 and TRBJ2-5; either TRBD1 or TRBD2 may supply D (5 bases each). CDR1 MDHEN and CDR2 SYDVKM come from the germline V gene. The ends were cut back, 5 bases at V and 5 bases at J, with 12 bases in the middle. This CDR3 comprises 13 residues. The CDR3 DNA sequence: TGTGCCAGCAGTCTCGAGGGGTACGAGACCCAGTACTTC. It is translated as CASSLEGYETQYF. Supplemented by reference TRBV28 and TRBJ2-5, the full variable domain reads DVKVTQSSRYLVKRTGEKVFLECVQDMDHENMFWYRQDPGLGLRLIYFSYDVKMKEKGDIPEGYSVSREKKERFSLILESASTNQTSMYLCASSLEGYETQYFGPGTRLLVL.

This chain uses TRBV20-1 with TRBJ1-2, with D perhaps TRBD1 (6 bases). With 5 bases removed from V and 3 bases from J, the gap between germline ends came to 19 bases. This CDR3 has 15 amino acids. The germline gives CDR1 DFQATT, CDR2 SNEGSKA (reference sequence). The CDR3 is CSASPVARGDYGYTF. CDR3 in DNA: TGCAGTGCTTCGCCAGTCGCCAGGGGCGACTATGGCTACACCTTC.

The rearrangement links TRBV18 to TRBJ1-1, with 12 bases fitting TRBD1. V was clipped by 5 bases and J by 1 base; unmatched bases: 8. The CDR3 length is 17 residues. The germline gives CDR1 KGHSH, CDR2 LQKENI. The CDR3 DNA sequence: TGTGCCAGCTCAGCCGGGACAGGGGGCTACAAGAACACTGAAGCTTTCTTT. This encodes CASSAGTGGYKNTEAFF.

This clonotype was counted only a few times. The chain recombines TRBV10-3 with TRBJ2-5; D ambiguous. Germline V lookup: CDR1 ENHRY, CDR2 SYGVKD. The ends were cut back, 0 bases at V and 7 bases at J, with 9 bases in the middle. The CDR3 has 13 amino acids. The CDR3 loop is CAISESTVATQYF. CDR3 bases: TGTGCCATCAGTGAGTCGACGGTAGCGACCCAGTACTTC.

V and J are TRBV6-1 and TRBJ2-2; 12 bases match TRBD2. The CDR3 is 19 amino acids. Germline CDR1 reads MNHNS; CDR2 reads SASEGT. The junction had 13 bases not matched to a gene; V was cut back by 2 bases and J by 6 bases. This CDR3 reads CASSELGLAGLPDPGELFF. The CDR3 region has the DNA TGTGCCAGCAGTGAACTCGGACTAGCGGGACTCCCCGACCCCGGGGAGCTGTTTTTT.

This clonotype has just one count. This sequence joins TRBV9 and TRBJ1-4, with 8 nucleotides matching TRBD1. V lost 4 bases, J lost 4 bases, and 9 bases stayed unmatched. CDR1 and CDR2 from the germline V gene are SGDLS and YYNGEE. The CDR3 has 16 residues. CDR3 amino acids: CASSSQTGAFNEKLFF. In DNA, the CDR3 is TGTGCCAGCAGCTCCCAGACAGGGGCGTTTAATGAAAAACTGTTTTTT.

This chain connects TRBV29-1 to TRBJ2-3, with D uncertain. The V end was cut by 7 bases, the J end by 5 bases, with 7 bases between. In germline, CDR1 is SQVTM, CDR2 ANQGSEA. This CDR3 region has 10 residues. The CDR3: CSGEIDTQYF. DNA of the CDR3: TGCAGCGGCGAAATAGATACGCAGTATTTT.

The chain combines TRBV20-1 with TRBJ2-5; 8 nucleotides match TRBD2. V gave up 0 bases and J gave up 1 base; unmatched junction bases: 4. The length of the CDR3 is 15 residues. The germline V gene encodes CDR1 DFQATT and CDR2 SNEGSKA (reference sequence). Here the CDR3 reads CSARDQLAVQETQYF. CDR3 nucleotide sequence: TGCAGTGCTAGAGATCAACTAGCGGTCCAAGAGACCCAGTACTTC.

This chain joins TRBV5-1 and TRBJ2-6; maybe TRBD1 (5 bases). CDR1 is SGHRS, CDR2 YFSETQ, per germline. This CDR3 has 16 amino acids. The V end lost 0 bases, the J end lost 3 bases, and 10 bases lay between the germline ends. The DNA for the CDR3 is TGCGCCAGCAGCTTGGGCCAGGGTGGTGGGGCCAACGTCCTGACTTTC. Translation: CASSLGQGGGANVLTF.

This clonotype was detected only a few times. The rearrangement joins TRBV12-3 or TRBV12-4 to TRBJ1-4; no definite D call. The V and J ends lost 2 bases and 4 bases respectively, with 11 bases between them. CDR3 length equals 15 residues. CDR3 DNA: TGTGCCAGCAGTTTAAAACCGTCTATTAATGAAAAACTGTTTTTT. Translating gives CASSLKPSINEKLFF.